The 10 T cell receptor beta chains below come from one sample, sequenced in a study of T-cell memory formation after mild COVID-19. TCRdb redid the calling of the 5' RACE reads with MiXCR, one entry per CDR3 protein. This sample carries 470,000 or so distinct CDR3 sequences, nearly 25% of them seen once, and the ten largest clones take about 12%. The sequencing sample was made of PBMCs or a T cell subset sorted from them (not recorded which). Every receptor here comes from an adult woman who had mild COVID-19 (a few samples of this study predate the infection). Cell type and time point are not known.

At least ten counts were recorded for this clonotype. The V and J genes are TRBV11-2 and TRBJ2-3; the match to TRBD1 covers 9 bases. The germline V gene has CDR1 SGHAT and CDR2 FQNNGV. CDR3 length: 15 residues. The V gene end was trimmed by 7 bases and the J gene end by 2 bases; junction bases not matched to a gene: 7. CDR3 sequence: CASTSGQGLTDTQYF. The CDR3 DNA sequence: TGTGCCAGCACCTCGGGACAGGGCCTCACAGATACGCAGTATTTT.

The rearrangement joins TRBV11-2 to TRBJ2-3; 16 bases agree with TRBD2. Per germline, CDR1 SGHAT and CDR2 FQNNGV. The V gene end was trimmed by 4 bases and the J gene end by 0 bases; junction bases not matched to a gene: 10. The CDR3 has 20 amino acids. The CDR3 DNA follows: TGTGCCAGCAGCTCAGGGGGGGGACTAGCGGGAGGGAGGAGCACAGATACGCAGTATTTT. This codes for CASSSGGGLAGGRSTDTQYF. Full variable domain (outside the CDR3, taken from reference TRBV11-2 and TRBJ2-3): EAGVAQSPRYKIIEKRQSVAFWCNPISGHATLYWYQQILGQGPKLLIQFQNNGVVDDSQLPKDRFSAERLKGVDSTLKIQPAKLEDSAVYLCASSSGGGLAGGRSTDTQYFGPGTRLTVL.

This clonotype has only a few counts. V gene TRBV27 combines with J gene TRBJ2-7; 9 bases fit TRBD1. V gave up 7 bases and J gave up 7 bases; unmatched junction bases: 11. CDR3 size: 14 residues. Germline loops: CDR1 MNHEY, CDR2 SMNVEV (reference sequence). This chain's CDR3 is CASTPGQGPSEQYF. For the CDR3, the DNA is TGTGCCAGCACGCCGGGACAGGGTCCCTCGGAGCAGTACTTC.

The chain joins TRBV24-1 to TRBJ2-5, with D tentatively TRBD1 or TRBD2 (5 bases each). Trimming removed 4 bases from V and 5 bases from J, with 13 bases in between. Germline values: CDR1 KGHDR, CDR2 SFDVKD. The CDR3 totals 14 residues. The CDR3 DNA reads TGTGCCACCAGTGACAATCAGGGACGCGAGACCCAGTACTTC. This translates into CATSDNQGRETQYF.

This clonotype was found a few times. The chain couples TRBV5-1 to TRBJ2-7; TRBD2 agrees at 14 bases. The J segment lost 5 bases and the V segment lost 3 bases, leaving 4 bases of the junction unmatched. CDR1 is SGHRS and CDR2 is YFSETQ in the germline V gene. This CDR3 is built from 15 residues. The CDR3 sequence: CASSSGLAGVDEQYF. In DNA, the CDR3 is TGCGCCAGCAGCTCGGGACTAGCGGGAGTGGACGAGCAGTACTTC.

The sample holds a few counts of this clonotype. The chain combines TRBV18 with TRBJ2-5; no firm D call. This CDR3 comprises 13 residues. V was clipped by 0 bases and J by 0 bases, with 2 bases between them. Germline CDR1 is KGHSH and CDR2 is LQKENI. CDR3: CASSPPNQETQYF. The CDR3, as DNA: TGTGCCAGCTCACCACCGAACCAAGAGACCCAGTACTTC.

On this clonotype itself: A much bigger clone sits one base away, suggesting this may be a read error. V is TRBV6-5 and J is TRBJ1-1; no definite D call. Trimming shortened V by 7 bases and J by 1 base, and 4 bases separated the two germline ends. CDR3 length: 11 amino acids. In germline, CDR1 is MNHEY, CDR2 SVGAGI. CDR3 protein: CASTQNTEAFF. CDR3 in DNA: TGTGCCAGCACCCAGAACACTGAAGCTTTCTTT.

The sample holds a few counts of this clonotype. The chain links TRBV5-8 to TRBJ1-2, with 7 bases aligning to TRBD1. Germline values: CDR1 SGHTS, CDR2 YDEGEE. The CDR3 runs to 13 residues. With 4 bases clipped from V and 4 bases from J, the junction kept 4 bases outside the gene matches. CDR3 sequence: CASSEDRIYGYTF. The CDR3 region has the DNA TGTGCCAGCAGCGAGGACAGGATCTATGGCTACACCTTC. The entire variable domain, with the rest obtained from reference TRBV5-8 and TRBJ1-2, is as follows: EAGVTQSPTHLIKTRGQQATLRCSPISGHTSVYWYQQALGLGLQFLLWYDEGEERNRGNFPPRFSGRQFPNYSSELNVNALELEDSALYLCASSEDRIYGYTFGSGTRLTVV.

The rearrangement links TRBV18 to TRBJ2-5; 7 bases are a match to TRBD2. Germline V gives CDR1 KGHSH, CDR2 LQKENI. This CDR3 has 14 amino acids. V shed 2 bases and J 3 bases; nucleotides not matched to a gene: 3. CDR3 sequence (DNA): TGTGCCAGCTCACCATTTGGACTAGAAGAGACCCAGTACTTC. Its protein product is CASSPFGLEETQYF. Full variable domain (outside the CDR3, taken from reference TRBV18 and TRBJ2-5): NAGVMQNPRHLVRRRGQEARLRCSPMKGHSHVYWYRQLPEEGLKFMVYLQKENIIDESGMPKERFSAEFPKEGPSILRIQQVVRGDSAAYFCASSPFGLEETQYFGPGTRLLVL.

This chain connects TRBV7-6 to TRBJ2-7, with TRBD1 as a possible D gene (5 bases). V lost 3 bases to trimming and J lost 0 bases, with 18 bases between them. From germline, CDR1 is SGHVS and CDR2 FNYEAQ. The CDR3 totals 17 residues. The CDR3 region is CASSFNPRRQSSYEQYF. CDR3 DNA: TGTGCCAGCAGCTTTAACCCCCGTCGACAGAGCTCCTACGAGCAGTACTTC.